This TCR beta chain was captured by sequencing in a study of T cells in Graves' hyperthyroidism and ophthalmopathy. The CDR3 has 15 amino acids. Trimming took 5 bases from V and 5 from J; bases not matched to a gene: 8. Germline CDR1 is SGHTA and CDR2 is FQGTGA. Authors of the study amplified TCR beta CDR3 regions from RNA transcripts. RT-PCR in the first round (using the HTBI primer set) targeted the TCR CDR3. One entry per CDR3 protein, called by TCRdb with MiXCR from the multiplex PCR reads. The data contain some 460,000 distinct CDR3 sequences, around a sixth of them singletons. The chain couples TRBV7-3 to TRBJ2-7; 11 nucleotides match TRBD2. Sample: blood. The TCR was taken from a woman between 18 and 29 years old with Graves' hyperthyroidism. The chain's CDR3 is CASSELLAGVNEQYF. As DNA, the CDR3 is TGTGCCAGCAGCGAACTACTAGCGGGAGTGAACGAGCAGTACTTC.